These 31 T cell receptor beta chains were all obtained from the same sample, sequenced in a study of shared clonotypes between healthy human individuals. Produced via immunoSEQ multiplex PCR; TCRdb's table is partial and in-frame only. The sample consists of about 2.3 million clones, around 93% of them appearing once. Sequencing was carried out using naive CD4+ T cells from PBMCs. Subset in this sample: CD45RA+ positively selected. These receptors all come from a man aged 18 to 35 in good health. Some clones in this sample may be carry-over from other donors' samples.

The rearrangement uses TRBV15 and TRBJ1-4; unclear D gene. Germline loops: CDR1 LNHNV, CDR2 YYDKDF (reference sequence). The CDR3 is 11 residues long. Trimming shortened V by 6 bases and J by 8 bases, and 7 bases separated the two germline ends. The CDR3: CATRGVEKLFF. The CDR3 DNA sequence: TGTGCCACCAGGGGAGTGGAAAAACTGTTTTTT. The complete variable domain, with remaining parts taken from reference TRBV15 and TRBJ1-4, reads DAMVIQNPRYQVTQFGKPVTLSCSQTLNHNVMYWYQQKSSQAPKLLFHYYDKDFNNEADTPDNFQSRRPNTSFCFLDIRSPGLGDTAMYLCATRGVEKLFFGSGTQLSVL.

The chain links TRBV11-2 to TRBJ2-7; possible D gene TRBD2, 6 bases. Per the germline V gene, CDR1 is SGHAT and CDR2 is FQNNGV. This CDR3 contains 13 residues. Trimming cost V 6 bases and J 3 bases, with 12 bases left between them. The CDR3 DNA reads TGTGCCAGCAGATCCGGAGGGGTCTACGAGCAGTACTTC. Residues: CASRSGGVYEQYF.

This chain joins TRBV2 and TRBJ2-4, with D tentatively TRBD1 or TRBD2 (5 bases each). Trimming cost V 6 bases and J 0 bases, with 12 bases left between them. The CDR3 length is 15 residues. Per germline, CDR1 SNHLY and CDR2 FYNNEI. In DNA, the CDR3 is TGTGCCAGCAGGGGGGACGTCCTAGCCAAAAACATTCAGTACTTC. Encoded protein: CASRGDVLAKNIQYF.

This clone appeared once. V usage is TRBV6-1 and J usage is TRBJ2-1, with D unclear. Germline V gene data show CDR1 as MNHNS and CDR2 as SASEGT. The CDR3 is made up of 11 amino acids. Deletions cut 9 bases from V and 10 bases from J, with 13 bases between. The chain's CDR3 is CASLLSQEQFF. The CDR3 DNA sequence: TGTGCCAGTTTACTATCGCAAGAGCAGTTCTTC.

V gene TRBV7-9 combines with J gene TRBJ1-1, with D uncertain. V was clipped by 5 bases and J by 1 base, with 8 bases between them. The CDR3 runs 13 residues. Germline assignment: CDR1 SEHNR and CDR2 FQNEAQ (reference sequence). CDR3 residues: CASSPGKNTEAFF. CDR3 DNA: TGTGCCAGCAGCCCCGGAAAGAACACTGAAGCTTTCTTT.

The CDR3 DNA is TGTGCCAGCAGTGCTAGCGGGAGGGGAACAGATACGCAGTATTTT. Its translation: CASSASGRGTDTQYF. V and J are TRBV28 and TRBJ2-3; 12 bases agree with TRBD2. Germline V gene data show CDR1 as MDHEN and CDR2 as SYDVKM. CDR3 size: 15 residues. J lost 3 bases, V lost 5 bases, and 3 bases had no gene match.

This chain uses TRBV30 with TRBJ2-5; unclear D gene. The J call may be faulty, since TRBJ2-7 better matches the DNA end. Germline CDR1 GTSNPN, CDR2 SVGIG (reference sequence). The CDR3 runs to 12 residues. CDR3 amino acids: CAWSYPTYEQYF. The CDR3 nucleotides are TGTGCCTGGAGCTACCCGACATACGAGCAGTACTTC.

The chain uses TRBV19 and TRBJ2-6; TRBD1 matches 10 bases. The length of the CDR3 is 18 residues. The germline CDR1 and CDR2 sequences are LNHDA and SQIVND (reference sequence). Unmatched junction bases numbered 6, after V lost 2 bases and J lost 2 bases. The CDR3 protein is CASSITGQGTPGANVLTF. DNA of the CDR3: TGTGCCAGTAGTATAACGGGACAGGGGACCCCTGGGGCCAACGTCCTGACTTTC.

J is TRBJ1-1 and V is TRBV6-5; tentative D call: TRBD1 (5 bases). CDR1 and CDR2 (germline): MNHEY, SVGAGI. Trimming removed 6 bases from V and 8 bases from J, with 16 bases in between. CDR3 length: 13 residues. Written as DNA, the CDR3 is TGTGCCAGCAGCCCTGGGGCCACGGGAGAAGCTTTCTTT. This codes for CASSPGATGEAFF.

The chain uses TRBV28 and TRBJ1-5; 8 bases map to TRBD1. CDR3 size: 16 residues. The trim removed 7 bases at V and 7 bases at J, leaving 15 bases unmatched. Germline loops: CDR1 MDHEN, CDR2 SYDVKM. CDR3 coding DNA: TGTGCCAGCACCCCGACAGGGGCACCGGCGGGGCAGCCCCAGCATTTT. Translating gives CASTPTGAPAGQPQHF.

This clone has only one observation. This chain connects TRBV2 to TRBJ2-7; maybe TRBD1 (5 bases). The germline V and J ends were trimmed by 7 bases and 6 bases, with 10 bases remaining between them. The germline CDR1 and CDR2 sequences are SNHLY and FYNNEI. The CDR3 is 11 residues long. The CDR3 protein is CASNVRGEQYF. The CDR3 DNA reads as TGTGCCAGCAATGTTAGGGGCGAGCAGTACTTC.

The V gene is TRBV28, the J gene TRBJ2-2; the D is unclear. V gave up 10 bases and J gave up 10 bases, with 13 bases separating them. Germline V gives CDR1 MDHEN, CDR2 SYDVKM. The CDR3 consists of 11 residues. CDR3 loop: CATTSVAELFF. In DNA, the CDR3 is TGTGCCACCACCTCTGTCGCGGAGCTGTTTTTT.

This clone was seen more than once but under ten times. This chain links TRBV7-2 with TRBJ2-3; 7 positions match TRBD2. The CDR3 runs 13 residues. CDR1 SGHTA and CDR2 FQGNSA come from the germline V gene. Trimming removed 6 bases from V and 0 bases from J; junction bases left unmatched: 0. CDR3 bases: TGTGCCAGCAGGCGGGAGAGCACAGATACGCAGTATTTT. Translated, it gives CASRRESTDTQYF.

Comment on this clone: Other DNA variants within this sample encode the same CDR3. The chain combines TRBV7-3 with TRBJ2-1, with 11 bases that match TRBD2. The junction had 4 bases not matched to a gene; V was cut back by 5 bases and J by 4 bases. This CDR3 has 15 residues. Germline lookup yields CDR1 SGHTA and CDR2 FQGTGA. The CDR3 loop reads CASSTGTSGYNEQFF. CDR3 DNA sequence: TGTGCCAGCAGCACGGGGACTAGCGGATACAATGAGCAGTTCTTC.

The chain couples TRBV11-3 to TRBJ2-1; D might be TRBD2 (5 bases). V lost 3 bases and J 0 bases, leaving 6 bases between the germline ends. The V gene's germline CDR1 is SGHNT and CDR2 YENEEA. The CDR3 extends over 14 amino acids. Here the CDR3 reads CASSFGSSYNEQFF. The CDR3 region has the DNA TGTGCCAGCAGCTTTGGGAGCTCCTACAATGAGCAGTTCTTC.

The CDR3 loop is CASSFRTGVNTGELFF. CDR3 nucleotides: TGTGCCAGCAGTTTTCGGACAGGGGTCAACACCGGGGAGCTGTTTTTT. This chain joins TRBV27 and TRBJ2-2; 9 positions agree with TRBD1. This CDR3 has 16 residues. The J segment lost 2 bases and the V segment lost 3 bases, leaving 4 bases of the junction unmatched. The V gene's germline CDR1 is MNHEY and CDR2 SMNVEV (reference sequence).

J is TRBJ2-3 and V is TRBV25-1, with 8 bases that match TRBD2. J gave up 3 bases and V 0 bases, and 11 bases lay outside the gene matches. The CDR3 has 18 residues. Germline V gives CDR1 MGHDK, CDR2 SYGVNS. The CDR3 DNA is TGTGCCAGCAGTGAATATCTCTTGAGCGGGAGTGGGACAGATACGCAGTATTTT. It specifies CASSEYLLSGSGTDTQYF.

This clone appeared once. The V gene is TRBV6-6, the J gene TRBJ2-4; TRBD1 agrees at 9 bases. CDR3 length equals 12 residues. After removal of 7 bases from V and 8 bases from J, the junction contained 3 bases not matched to a gene. Germline V gene sequence: CDR1 MNHNY, CDR2 SVGAGI (reference sequence). In DNA form, the CDR3 reads TGTGCCAGCAATCGACAGGGGGACATTCAGTACTTC. It yields the protein CASNRQGDIQYF.

The CDR3 loop reads CASSYSMGAGISYTF. The CDR3 DNA is TGTGCCAGCAGTTACTCGATGGGGGCGGGTATAAGCTACACCTTC. This chain connects TRBV6-6 to TRBJ1-2, with a tentative D call TRBD1 (6 bases). The germline gives CDR1 MNHNY, CDR2 SVGAGI (reference sequence). Trimming left V 0 bases short and J 9 bases short, with 17 bases between. This CDR3 is 15 amino acids long.

The gene calls are TRBV5-8 and TRBJ1-2; D is ambiguous. CDR1 and CDR2 from the germline V gene are SGHTS and YDEGEE. This CDR3 is built from 15 residues. Trimming took off 0 bases at V and 4 bases at J, with 13 bases between the two ends. CDR3 sequence (DNA): TGTGCCAGCAGCTTGGGTGAGAGACCCTCCTATGGCTACACCTTC. It specifies CASSLGERPSYGYTF.

Concerning this clone: This sample also contains other DNA sequences that code for the same CDR3. The CDR3 loop reads CASSVEGGPTGELFF. CDR3 DNA sequence: TGTGCCAGCAGCGTAGAGGGGGGACCCACCGGGGAGCTGTTTTTT. V gene TRBV9 combines with J gene TRBJ2-2; TRBD1 or TRBD2 may be the D gene (6 bases each). V was shortened by 0 bases and J by 4 bases, with 10 bases between the two germline ends. CDR1 is SGDLS and CDR2 is YYNGEE in the germline V gene. The CDR3 has 15 amino acids.

The chain is built from TRBV6-1 and TRBJ2-7; the D is unclear. This CDR3 spans 15 amino acids. V gave up 6 bases and J gave up 2 bases, with 17 bases separating them. Germline V CDR1 and CDR2: MNHNS, SASEGT. CDR3 sequence (DNA): TGTGCCAGCAGCTCTACCCAGTGGGCTACCTACGAGCAGTACTTC. Translating it yields CASSSTQWATYEQYF.

The chain has TRBV5-8 and TRBJ2-6; 10 nucleotides align to TRBD1. V gave up 4 bases and J gave up 4 bases; unmatched junction bases: 8. CDR3 length equals 17 residues. Germline CDR1 is SGHTS and CDR2 is YDEGEE. The CDR3 loop reads CASSLDRGSAGANVLTF. CDR3 DNA: TGTGCCAGCAGCCTGGACAGGGGGTCTGCAGGGGCCAACGTCCTGACTTTC.

The chain links TRBV5-1 to TRBJ1-1, with D perhaps matching TRBD1 (6 bases). The CDR3 is made up of 11 amino acids. CDR1 is SGHRS, CDR2 YFSETQ, per germline. The V end lost 8 bases, the J end lost 6 bases, and 11 bases lay between the germline ends. In DNA form, the CDR3 reads TGCGCCAGTACAGGGCTAGCTGAAGCTTTCTTT. This encodes CASTGLAEAFF.

Only one count was recorded for this clone. The genes are TRBV6-5 and TRBJ1-5; D not resolved. Trimming removed 2 bases from V and 0 bases from J, with 8 bases in between. The CDR3 has 15 amino acids. CDR1 is MNHEY, CDR2 SVGAGI, per germline. In nucleotides, the CDR3 is TGTGCCAGCAGTTACCGACCCAATAGCAATCAGCCCCAGCATTTT. Translating it yields CASSYRPNSNQPQHF.

The chain has TRBV7-9 and TRBJ1-4; TRBD1 matches 8 bases. There are 16 residues in the CDR3. The trim removed 3 bases at V and 3 bases at J, leaving 6 bases unmatched. Germline CDR1 and CDR2: SEHNR and FQNEAQ (reference sequence). CDR3 loop: CASSFQLTGANEKLFF. In DNA, the CDR3 is TGTGCCAGCAGCTTCCAACTGACAGGGGCTAATGAAAAACTGTTTTTT.

DNA of the CDR3: TGTGCCTCCAGGACTAGCGGCAACACCGGGGAGCTGTTTTTT. Amino acids: CASRTSGNTGELFF. The rearrangement uses TRBV30 and TRBJ2-2; 10 nucleotides agree with TRBD2. V shed 7 bases and J 2 bases; nucleotides not matched to a gene: 4. Germline CDR1 is GTSNPN and CDR2 is SVGIG (reference sequence). This CDR3 comprises 14 residues.

The V gene is TRBV5-1, the J gene TRBJ2-6, with TRBD1 matching 12 bases. The CDR3 runs to 18 residues. In germline, CDR1 is SGHRS, CDR2 YFSETQ. V gave up 4 bases and J gave up 1 base; unmatched junction bases: 6. The CDR3 sequence: CASSPTGQGASGANVLTF. The CDR3 nucleotides read TGCGCCAGCAGCCCAACGGGACAGGGGGCGTCTGGGGCCAACGTCCTGACTTTC.

V and J are TRBV4-2 and TRBJ2-7; no reliable D call. CDR3 length equals 15 residues. V lost 0 bases and J 5 bases, leaving 14 bases between the germline ends. Germline V gene sequence: CDR1 LGHNA, CDR2 YNFKEQ. The CDR3, as DNA: TGTGCCAGCAGCCAAGATGATCCCAGCTTCGACGAGCAGTACTTC. Amino acid sequence: CASSQDDPSFDEQYF.

With respect to this clone: This same CDR3 is encoded by further DNA sequences in the sample. This rearrangement joins TRBV6-1 to TRBJ1-5, with D maybe TRBD1 (5 bases). The CDR3 is made up of 13 amino acids. V lost 4 bases and J 4 bases, leaving 8 bases between the germline ends. Germline CDR1 is MNHNS and CDR2 is SASEGT. The CDR3 sequence is CASSAQGNQPQHF. CDR3 DNA sequence: TGTGCCAGCAGTGCCCAGGGTAATCAGCCCCAGCATTTT.

This clone has a single count. The sample holds other DNA sequences that translate to the same CDR3. The chain uses TRBV20-1 and TRBJ2-7, with D possibly TRBD2 on 5 matching bases. The CDR3 covers 11 residues. Germline V gene lookup returns CDR1 DFQATT and CDR2 SNEGSKA (reference sequence). V shed 1 base and J shed 6 bases, with 7 bases lying between them. CDR3 sequence: CSARGGSEQYF. The CDR3 bases are TGCAGTGCTAGAGGAGGGAGCGAGCAGTACTTC.